The 20 T cell receptor beta chains below come from one sample, sequenced in a study of tissue T cells after allogeneic stem cell transplantation. Sequencing was performed with immunoSEQ multiplex PCR; in TCRdb, only in-frame clones are kept and a portion is missing. This table holds roughly 50,000 clones, over 70% found once. Sequencing was performed on sorted cells pooled from one or two spleens. Every receptor here comes from a pool of C57BL/6 mice in good health.

In its sample, this clone was seen a few times. Any gene name here is a mouse gene name. Read sequence stops 1 residue before the CDR3 end, and the germline J gene provides the missing end. This chain uses TRBV5 with TRBJ2-2, with 10 nucleotides matching TRBD1. The CDR3 covers 14 residues. Per germline, CDR1 LGHNA and CDR2 YNLKQL (reference sequence). V was clipped by 3 bases and J by 7 bases; unmatched bases: 2. The CDR3: CASSHGTGDGQLYF. The sequenced CDR3 bases are TGTGCCAGCAGCCATGGGACAGGGGACGGGCAGCTCTAC.

A word on this clone: Genes here carry mouse names. The read comes to an end 1 residue before the CDR3 does, leaving the germline J gene to fill in the end. V usage is TRBV3 and J usage is TRBJ2-4; D call uncertain. The CDR3 covers 14 residues. CDR1 is SNHLY and CDR2 is FYNGKV in the germline V gene (reference sequence). V was cut by 1 base and J by 6 bases, with 11 bases left in between. The covered CDR3 bases are TGTGCCAGCAGCTTAGACGGCGGGAGGAACACCTTGTAC. Its translation is CASSLDGGRNTLY. The full CDR3 protein is CASSLDGGRNTLYF.

In the case of this clone: Each gene name is a mouse one. CDR3 DNA (partial): TGTGCCAGCAGCTCCAGGGACTGGGGGGGCATCCAGTAC. It yields the protein CASSSRDWGGIQY. The complete CDR3 reads CASSSRDWGGIQYF. The chain is built from TRBV4 and TRBJ2-5, with 14 positions matching TRBD2. Read data end 1 residue before the CDR3 end; the end is taken from the germline J gene. The CDR3 has 14 residues. Trimming removed 4 bases from V and 11 bases from J; junction bases left unmatched: 5. Germline-derived CDR1 and CDR2 are LGHDT and YNNKQL (reference sequence).

About this clone itself: These gene names are mouse names. The CDR3 end lies 1 residue beyond the end of the read and is filled in from the germline J gene. The gene calls are TRBV13-2 and TRBJ1-1; TRBD1 aligns across 10 bases. The CDR3 has 14 residues. CDR1 NNHNN and CDR2 SYGAGS come from the germline V gene (reference sequence). The V segment lost 5 bases and the J segment 4 bases; nucleotides outside the gene matches: 5. CDR3 loop: CASGWDRGSTEVFF. The sequenced part of the CDR3 DNA is TGTGCCAGCGGCTGGGACAGGGGAAGCACAGAAGTCTTC.

Concerning this clone itself: The gene symbols are mouse symbols. The read finishes 1 residue shy of the CDR3 end, and the germline J gene is used to complete it. The V and J genes are TRBV31 and TRBJ2-1, with TRBD1 matching over 7 bases. V trimming: 1 base; J trimming: 1 base; junction bases outside the gene matches: 4. The germline V gene has CDR1 GKSSPN and CDR2 SITVG. The CDR3 runs to 15 residues. The covered CDR3 bases are TGTGCCTGGAGTCGCGGGACAGCCAACTATGCTGAGCAGTTC. This codes for CAWSRGTANYAEQF. The CDR3 reads in full as CAWSRGTANYAEQFF. The complete variable domain, with remaining parts taken from reference TRBV31 and TRBJ2-1, reads AQTIHQWPVAEIKAVGSPLSLGCTIKGKSSPNLYWYWQATGGTLQQLFYSITVGQVESVVQLNLSASRPKDDQFILSTEKLLLSHSGFYLCAWSRGTANYAEQFFGPGTRLTVL.

On this clone itself: Mouse gene names apply. The read finishes 1 residue shy of the CDR3 end, and the germline J gene is used to complete it. The chain carries TRBV5 and TRBJ2-7; TRBD1 aligns across 7 bases. V lost 0 bases and J lost 4; bases outside the gene matches: 3. The CDR3 extends over 14 amino acids. Germline V lookup: CDR1 LGHNA, CDR2 YNLKQL (reference sequence). The chain's CDR3 is CASSQEGRGYEQYF. Incomplete CDR3 DNA: TGTGCCAGCAGCCAAGAGGGCAGGGGGTATGAACAGTAC.

As to this clone: The gene symbols are mouse symbols. The read finishes 1 residue shy of the CDR3 end, and the germline J gene is used to complete it. The chain uses TRBV2 and TRBJ1-2; 7 bases fit TRBD1. Germline loops: CDR1 LGHNA, CDR2 YSYQKL. Trimming took 4 bases from V and 1 from J; bases not matched to a gene: 3. The CDR3 covers 14 residues. CDR3 residues: CASSLGQKNSDYTF. The DNA read from the CDR3 is TGTGCCAGCAGCCTGGGACAGAAAAACTCCGACTACACC.

A word on this clone: Each gene name is a mouse one. The observed sequence ends 1 residue before the CDR3 terminus, with the missing tail filled in from the germline J gene. The V gene is TRBV19, the J gene TRBJ1-4, with a possible D match to TRBD1 (6 bases). The V end lost 5 bases, the J end lost 0 bases, and 11 bases lay between the germline ends. There are 15 residues in the CDR3. Germline-derived CDR1 and CDR2 are FNHDT and SITEND (reference sequence). The part of the CDR3 DNA that was read is TGTGCCAGCAGACCGGGACAAATTTCCAACGAAAGATTATTT. Amino acids: CASRPGQISNERLF. The full CDR3 reads CASRPGQISNERLFF.

For this clone: Gene names and germline refer to mouse. The read stops 1 residue short of the end of the CDR3; the missing end is completed from the germline J gene. The genes are TRBV26 and TRBJ1-4; D call uncertain. Trimming shortened V by 3 bases and J by 0 bases, and 5 bases separated the two germline ends. Germline V gene sequence: CDR1 KGHPV, CDR2 FQNQEV (reference sequence). The CDR3 loop spans 14 amino acids. The covered CDR3 bases are TGTGCCAGCAGTCTCGCCCTTTCCAACGAAAGATTATTT. Translated: CASSLALSNERLF. The full CDR3 sequence reads CASSLALSNERLFF.

Notes on this clone: The genes are named according to mouse. The observed sequence ends 1 residue before the CDR3 terminus, with the missing tail filled in from the germline J gene. This chain uses TRBV16 with TRBJ2-5, with TRBD2 identical over 11 bases. The V and J ends lost 1 base and 2 bases, in that order; junction bases with no gene match: 2. Germline V gene data show CDR1 as SGHSA and CDR2 as FRNQAP. The CDR3 spans 16 residues. The CDR3 region is CASSLGTGGLQDTQYF. CDR3 DNA, as far as it was read: TGTGCAAGCAGCTTAGGGACTGGGGGGCTCCAAGACACCCAGTAC. The full variable domain, with the rest looked up from reference TRBV16 and TRBJ2-5, is NAGVIQTPRHKVTGKGQEATLWCEPISGHSAVFWYRQTIVQGLEFLTYFRNQAPIDDSGMPKERFSAQMPNQSHSTLKIQSTQPQDSAVYLCASSLGTGGLQDTQYFGPGTRLLVL.

Details on this clone: Germline and genes: mouse. The read stops 1 residue short of the end of the CDR3; the missing end is completed from the germline J gene. The V and J genes are TRBV30 and TRBJ2-7, with 12 bases that match TRBD2. CDR1 and CDR2 from the germline V gene are SQVVS and ANEGSEA. The CDR3 runs to 13 residues. V lost 5 bases and J lost 6; bases outside the gene matches: 5. The CDR3 reads CSSETGGALEQYF. The part of the CDR3 DNA that was read is TGTAGTTCTGAGACTGGGGGGGCGCTTGAACAGTAC.

Comments on this clone: Gene names and germline match the mouse. The CDR3 end lies 1 residue beyond the end of the read and is filled in from the germline J gene. This sequence joins TRBV2 and TRBJ1-4; tentatively, D is TRBD1 (5 bases). Trimming took off 0 bases at V and 0 bases at J, with 5 bases between the two ends. The CDR3 covers 15 residues. Germline CDR1 and CDR2: LGHNA and YSYQKL. The CDR3 bases that were read are TGTGCCAGCAGCCAAGAGACAGTTTCCAACGAAAGATTATTT. It is translated as CASSQETVSNERLF. Given in full, the CDR3 is CASSQETVSNERLFF.

Remarks on this clone: Germline and genes: mouse. The sequence runs out 1 residue before the end of the CDR3; the remainder is reconstructed from the germline J gene. The J gene is TRBJ1-2, the V gene TRBV13-3; no firm D call. The CDR3 has 12 amino acids. Germline CDR1 NNHDY, CDR2 SYVADS. Trimming took 5 bases from V and 0 from J, leaving 5 bases between them. CDR3 bases read: TGTGCCAGCAGGACACCAAACTCCGACTACACC. The encoded protein is CASRTPNSDYT. The whole CDR3 protein reads CASRTPNSDYTF.

Note on this clone: Gene names are the mouse ones. Read coverage stops 1 residue before the CDR3 terminus; the germline J gene supplies the remainder. The chain recombines TRBV15 with TRBJ2-5, with a possible D match to TRBD2 (6 bases). V lost 6 bases to trimming and J lost 3 bases, with 13 bases between them. Per germline, CDR1 SGHND and CDR2 FRSKSL. The CDR3 loop spans 14 amino acids. CDR3 amino acids: CASSPGGGQDTQYF. The sequenced part of the CDR3 DNA is TGTGCCAGCAGCCCTGGTGGGGGACAAGACACCCAGTAC. The entire variable domain, with the rest obtained from reference TRBV15 and TRBJ2-5, is as follows: DAGVTQTPRHEVAEKGQTIILKCEPVSGHNDLFWYRQTKIQGLELLSYFRSKSLMEDGGAFKDRFKAEMLNSSFSTLKIQPTEPKDSAVYLCASSPGGGQDTQYFGPGTRLLVL.

Regarding this clone: Gene labels here are mouse ones. With the read ending 1 residue before the CDR3 end, the germline J gene is used to fill in that end. The chain joins TRBV1 to TRBJ2-1; 8 bases agree with TRBD2. J lost 2 bases, V lost 2 bases, and 2 bases had no gene match. The CDR3 loop spans 15 amino acids. The germline CDR1 and CDR2 sequences are NSQYPW and LRSPGD (reference sequence). This chain's CDR3 is CTCSAPWGDYAEQFF. CDR3 DNA (partial): TGCACCTGCAGTGCACCCTGGGGGGACTATGCTGAGCAGTTC.

A note on this clone: All gene names here are mouse names. Here the CDR3 reads CASSPGTGAFAETLYF. The part of the CDR3 DNA that was read is TGTGCAAGCAGCCCCGGGACAGGGGCCTTTGCAGAAACGCTGTAT. The chain recombines TRBV16 with TRBJ2-3; 10 bases match TRBD1. The CDR3 goes on 1 residue after the read ends, and that part is filled in from the germline J gene. Trimming at V came to 5 bases and at J to 2 bases, leaving 7 bases not matched to a gene. Germline loops: CDR1 SGHSA, CDR2 FRNQAP. This CDR3 spans 16 amino acids. Variable domain in full (rest from reference TRBV16 and TRBJ2-3): NAGVIQTPRHKVTGKGQEATLWCEPISGHSAVFWYRQTIVQGLEFLTYFRNQAPIDDSGMPKERFSAQMPNQSHSTLKIQSTQPQDSAVYLCASSPGTGAFAETLYFGSGTRLTVL.

Turning to this clone: The genes and germline here are from mouse. The read ends 1 residue before the CDR3 terminus; that terminus is restored from the germline J gene. The V gene is TRBV15, the J gene TRBJ1-4; 7 bases are a match to TRBD1. The CDR3 has 13 residues. Trimming cost V 6 bases and J 4 bases; bases outside gene matches: 2. Per the germline V gene, CDR1 is SGHND and CDR2 is FRSKSL. The CDR3 sequence is CASRRDSNERLFF. Partial CDR3 DNA: TGTGCCAGCAGGCGGGACAGCAACGAAAGATTATTT.

Notes on this clone: All gene names here are mouse names. Coverage ceases 1 residue before the CDR3 finishes, and the germline J gene fills in the end. J is TRBJ2-2 and V is TRBV13-2; tentatively, D is TRBD1 (6 bases). Per germline, CDR1 NNHNN and CDR2 SYGAGS (reference sequence). V was clipped by 4 bases and J by 0 bases, with 10 bases between them. The CDR3 totals 15 residues. Partial CDR3 DNA: TGTGCCAGCGGTCGGACAGTTGCAAACACCGGGCAGCTCTAC. Translation: CASGRTVANTGQLY. In full, the CDR3 reads CASGRTVANTGQLYF.

This clone was seen only a few times. The germline and genes are mouse ones. The read ends 1 residue before the CDR3 terminus; that terminus is restored from the germline J gene. The chain recombines TRBV13-3 with TRBJ1-4; no definite D call. Trimming cost V 3 bases and J 0 bases, with 12 bases left between them. CDR1 is NNHDY and CDR2 is SYVADS in the germline V gene. The length of the CDR3 is 16 residues. The sequenced CDR3 bases are TGTGCCAGCAGTGGTGACAATCCCTTTTCCAACGAAAGATTATTT. Amino acids: CASSGDNPFSNERLF. The complete CDR3 sequence is CASSGDNPFSNERLFF. Variable domain in full (rest from reference TRBV13-3 and TRBJ1-4): EAAVTQSPRSKVAVTGGKVTLSCHQTNNHDYMYWYRQDTGHGLRLIHYSYVADSTEKGDIPDGYKASRPSQENFSLILELASLSQTAVYFCASSGDNPFSNERLFFGHGTKLSVL.

To note about this clone: The gene names here belong to mouse. From the germline J gene comes the end of the CDR3, since the read stops 1 residue before it. V and J are TRBV16 and TRBJ1-1; D remains unclear. V was cut by 3 bases and J by 0 bases, with 2 bases left in between. The CDR3 length is 12 residues. Germline-derived CDR1 and CDR2 are SGHSA and FRNQAP. The CDR3 DNA, read in part, is TGTGCAAGCAGCTTGACAAACACAGAAGTCTTC. Residues: CASSLTNTEVF. The entire CDR3 protein reads CASSLTNTEVFF.